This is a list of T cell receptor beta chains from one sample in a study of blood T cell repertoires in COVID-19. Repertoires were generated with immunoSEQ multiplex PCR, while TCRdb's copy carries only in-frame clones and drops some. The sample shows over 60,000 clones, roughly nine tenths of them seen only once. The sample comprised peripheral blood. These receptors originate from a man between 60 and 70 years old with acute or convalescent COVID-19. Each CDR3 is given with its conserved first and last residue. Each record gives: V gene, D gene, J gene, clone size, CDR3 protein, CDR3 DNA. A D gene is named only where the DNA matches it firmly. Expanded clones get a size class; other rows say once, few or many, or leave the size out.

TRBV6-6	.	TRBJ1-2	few	CASIAGGIWGYTF	TGTGCCAGCATCGCCGGGGGGATATGGGGCTACACCTTC
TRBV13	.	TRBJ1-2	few	CASSLTGSSNGYTF	TGTGCCAGCAGCTTAACAGGGTCTTCGAATGGCTACACCTTC
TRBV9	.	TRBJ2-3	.	CASSGRLSGTDTQYF	TGTGCCAGCAGCGGGAGACTCTCGGGGACAGATACGCAGTATTTT
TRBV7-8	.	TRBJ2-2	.	CASSLGLRESNTGELFF	TGTGCCAGCAGCTTAGGATTACGGGAGTCGAACACCGGGGAGCTGTTTTTT
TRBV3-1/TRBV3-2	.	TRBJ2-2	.	CASGTWYSNTGELFF	TGTGCCAGCGGGACATGGTACTCGAACACCGGGGAGCTGTTTTTT
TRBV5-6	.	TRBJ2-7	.	CASSFRDEQYF	TGTGCCAGCAGCTTCCGGGACGAGCAGTACTTC
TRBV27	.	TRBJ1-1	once	CASRSTSYGLEAFF	TGTGCCAGCAGATCCACTTCCTATGGTCTTGAAGCTTTCTTT
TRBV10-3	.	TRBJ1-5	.	CAISESRAVSNQPQHF	TGTGCCATCAGTGAGTCGAGGGCAGTTAGCAATCAGCCCCAGCATTTT
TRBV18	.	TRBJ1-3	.	CASSPIQRSSGNTIYF	TGTGCCAGCTCACCGATACAGCGGAGCTCTGGAAACACCATATATTTT
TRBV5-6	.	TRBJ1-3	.	CASSLGGSGNTIYF	TGTGCCAGCAGCTTGGGGGGCTCGGGAAACACCATATATTTT
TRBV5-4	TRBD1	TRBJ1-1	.	CASSLADRVEAFF	TGTGCCAGCAGCTTGGCCGACAGGGTCGAAGCTTTCTTT
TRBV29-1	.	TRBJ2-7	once	CSVEGQGGARHEQYF	TGCAGCGTTGAAGGGCAGGGGGGAGCTCGTCACGAGCAGTACTTC
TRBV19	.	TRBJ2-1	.	CASSGDYNEQFF	TGTGCCAGTAGCGGGGACTACAATGAGCAGTTCTTC
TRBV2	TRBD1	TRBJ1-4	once	CASNLQGAGEKLFF	TGTGCCAGCAACCTACAGGGGGCTGGGGAAAAACTGTTTTTT
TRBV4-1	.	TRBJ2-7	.	CASSQVGVGTYEQYF	TGCGCCAGCAGCCAAGTCGGGGTAGGCACCTACGAGCAGTACTTC
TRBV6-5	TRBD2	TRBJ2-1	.	CASSYEGLAGANEQFF	TGTGCCAGCAGTTACGAGGGACTAGCGGGGGCGAATGAGCAGTTCTTC
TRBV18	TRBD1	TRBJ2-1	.	CASSPDRKNEQFF	TGTGCCAGCTCACCGGACAGGAAAAATGAGCAGTTCTTC
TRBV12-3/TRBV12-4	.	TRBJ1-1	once	CASCKLTEAFF	TGTGCCTCTTGTAAGCTCACTGAAGCTTTCTTT
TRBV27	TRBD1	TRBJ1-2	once	CASSGDRGGGYTF	TGTGCCAGCAGCGGGGACAGGGGGGGCGGCTACACCTTC
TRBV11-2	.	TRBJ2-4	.	CASSLRKNIQYF	TGTGCCAGCAGCTTACGCAAAAACATTCAGTACTTC
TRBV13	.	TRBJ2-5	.	CASSQRGTREETQYF	TGTGCCAGCAGCCAACGAGGAACCAGGGAAGAGACCCAGTACTTC
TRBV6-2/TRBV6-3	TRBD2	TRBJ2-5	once	CASSFGLAGYQETQYF	TGTGCCAGCAGTTTCGGACTAGCGGGGTACCAAGAGACCCAGTACTTC
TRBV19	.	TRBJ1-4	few	CASRPPGATNEKLFF	TGTGCCAGTAGGCCCCCGGGGGCAACTAATGAAAAACTGTTTTTT
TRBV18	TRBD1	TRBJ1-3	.	CASSPGTGGNTIYF	TGTGCCAGCTCACCAGGGACAGGTGGAAACACCATATATTTT
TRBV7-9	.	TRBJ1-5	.	CASSRGGKPQHF	TGTGCCAGCAGCCGGGGAGGGAAGCCCCAGCATTTT
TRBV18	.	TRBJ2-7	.	CASSPRTGTPSYEQYF	TGTGCCAGCTCACCCCGGACGGGAACACCCTCCTACGAGCAGTACTTC
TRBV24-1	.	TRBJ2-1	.	CATSDSYNEQFF	TGTGCCACCAGTGATTCGTACAATGAGCAGTTCTTC
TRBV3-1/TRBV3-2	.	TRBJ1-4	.	CASSQDHPSGTLRGATNEKLFF	TGTGCCAGCAGCCAAGATCACCCCTCCGGGACTCTCCGGGGGGCGACTAATGAAAAACTGTTTTTT
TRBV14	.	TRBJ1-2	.	CASSQVISGGYTF	TGTGCCAGCAGCCAAGTGATCTCCGGTGGCTACACCTTC
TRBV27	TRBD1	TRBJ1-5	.	CATKTGGSTNQPQHF	TGTGCCACGAAGACAGGGGGCTCCACCAATCAGCCCCAGCATTTT
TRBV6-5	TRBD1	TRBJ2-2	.	CASSSINRGFGELFF	TGTGCCAGCAGTTCCATCAACAGGGGATTCGGGGAGCTGTTTTTT
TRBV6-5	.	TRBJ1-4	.	CASTHDGRDEKLFF	TGTGCCAGCACTCATGACGGGAGGGATGAAAAACTGTTTTTT
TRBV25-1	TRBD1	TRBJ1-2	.	CASSEPDRFYGYTF	TGTGCCAGCAGTGAACCGGACAGGTTCTATGGCTACACCTTC
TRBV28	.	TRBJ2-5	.	CASTRVRDGETQYF	TGTGCCAGCACGCGCGTCAGGGATGGTGAGACCCAGTACTTC
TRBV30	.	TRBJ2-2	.	CAWNQGSNTGELFF	TGTGCCTGGAACCAGGGGTCGAACACCGGGGAGCTGTTTTTT
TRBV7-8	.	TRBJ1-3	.	CASSLVLRHSSGNTIYF	TGTGCCAGCAGCTTAGTCCTCAGGCACTCTTCTGGAAACACCATATATTTT
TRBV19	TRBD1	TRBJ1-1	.	CASSRQGFTEAFF	TGTGCCAGTAGTCGACAGGGGTTCACTGAAGCTTTCTTT
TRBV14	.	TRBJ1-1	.	CASSEGWLTEAFF	TGTGCCAGCAGCGAAGGGTGGCTCACTGAAGCTTTCTTT
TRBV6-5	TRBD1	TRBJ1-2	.	CASRLRTGYGYTF	TGTGCCAGCAGACTCCGGACAGGGTATGGCTACACCTTC
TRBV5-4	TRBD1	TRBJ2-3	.	CASSLGGQGKDTQYF	TGTGCCAGCAGCTTGGGAGGACAGGGAAAAGATACGCAGTATTTT
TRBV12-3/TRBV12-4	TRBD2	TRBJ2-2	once	CASSSRGGLFF	TGTGCCAGCAGTTCCCGCGGGGGGCTGTTTTTT
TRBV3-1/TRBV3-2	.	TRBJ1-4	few	CASSPYRAPNEKLFF	TGTGCCAGCAGCCCCTACAGGGCCCCTAATGAAAAACTGTTTTTT
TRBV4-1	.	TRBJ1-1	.	CASSQGLGGHTEAFF	TGCGCCAGCAGCCAAGGTTTGGGGGGGCACACTGAAGCTTTCTTT
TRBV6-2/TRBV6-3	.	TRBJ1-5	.	CASSRARKTVPPGNQPQHF	TGTGCCAGCAGCCGCGCCAGAAAGACAGTCCCCCCGGGCAATCAGCCCCAGCATTTT
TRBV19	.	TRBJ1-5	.	CASATGVLPHGNQPQHF	TGTGCCAGTGCGACGGGGGTCCTTCCCCACGGCAATCAGCCCCAGCATTTT
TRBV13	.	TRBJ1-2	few	CASSSGGEGKYGYTF	TGTGCCAGCAGCTCGGGTGGGGAGGGAAAATATGGCTACACCTTC
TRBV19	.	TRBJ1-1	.	CASSTGTWTEAFF	TGTGCCAGTAGTACCGGGACATGGACTGAAGCTTTCTTT
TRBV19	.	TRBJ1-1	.	CASSSSEAGRTEAFF	TGTGCCAGTAGTTCGTCGGAAGCGGGAAGGACTGAAGCTTTCTTT
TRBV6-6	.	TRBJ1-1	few	CASSATSGAGPTEAFF	TGTGCCAGCAGTGCGACTTCAGGGGCCGGCCCCACTGAAGCTTTCTTT
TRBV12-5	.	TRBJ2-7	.	CASGLAPGYEQYF	TGTGCTAGTGGTTTAGCCCCCGGCTACGAGCAGTACTTC
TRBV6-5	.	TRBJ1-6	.	CASRGQASPLHF	TGTGCCAGCAGGGGCCAGGCTTCACCCCTCCACTTT
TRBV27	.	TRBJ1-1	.	CASRNRASNTEAFF	TGTGCCAGCAGAAACAGGGCCTCGAACACTGAAGCTTTCTTT
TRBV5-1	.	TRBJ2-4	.	CASSLDIPGGIQYF	TGCGCCAGCAGCTTGGACATACCCGGCGGCATTCAGTACTTC